This T cell receptor beta chain was found in a study of blood T cell repertoires in COVID-19. The wider study: Sites across the United States, Italy and Spain contributed samples from acute and convalescent COVID-19.

This table comes from immunoSEQ multiplex PCR, and its TCRdb copy is limited to in-frame clones, with some not included. The sample has around 620,000 clones, over 80% seen once. Germline CDR1 and CDR2: MNHNS and SASEGT. The CDR3 has 16 residues. The V and J ends lost 2 bases and 4 bases respectively, with 17 bases between them. The chain has TRBV6-1 and TRBJ1-1; possible D gene TRBD1, 5 bases. Material: peripheral blood. The receptor was isolated from a woman under 30 with acute or convalescent COVID-19. CDR3 in DNA: TGTGCCAGCAGTGAACCCCATCGGGGGGTGGGCACTGAAGCTTTCTTT. Its protein is CASSEPHRGVGTEAFF.